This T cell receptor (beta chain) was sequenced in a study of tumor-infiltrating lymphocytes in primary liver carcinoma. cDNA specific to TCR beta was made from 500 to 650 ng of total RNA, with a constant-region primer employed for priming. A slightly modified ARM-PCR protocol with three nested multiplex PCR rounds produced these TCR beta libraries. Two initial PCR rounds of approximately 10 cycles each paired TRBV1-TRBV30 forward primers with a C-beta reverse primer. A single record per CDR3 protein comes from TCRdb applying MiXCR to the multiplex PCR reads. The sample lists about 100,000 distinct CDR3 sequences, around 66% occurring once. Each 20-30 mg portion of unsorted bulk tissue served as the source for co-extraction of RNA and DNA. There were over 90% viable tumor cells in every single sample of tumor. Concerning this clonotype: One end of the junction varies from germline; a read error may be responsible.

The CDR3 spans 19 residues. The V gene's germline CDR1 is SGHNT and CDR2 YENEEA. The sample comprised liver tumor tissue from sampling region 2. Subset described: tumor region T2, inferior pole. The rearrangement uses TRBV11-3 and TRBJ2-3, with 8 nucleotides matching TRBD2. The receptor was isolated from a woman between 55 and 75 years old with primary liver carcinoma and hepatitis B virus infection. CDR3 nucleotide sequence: TGTGCCATCAGCCCCGGAACTAGCGGATTAACATTCCAACGGGATACGCTGTATTTT. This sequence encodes CAISPGTSGLTFQRDTLYF.